This TCR beta chain was recovered during a study of T-cell reconstitution after alpha-beta-depleted transplantation in children. This CDR3 spans 14 amino acids. Germline assignment: CDR1 LNHDA and CDR2 SQIVND (reference sequence). Trimming pared 3 bases from V and 3 bases from J, leaving 11 bases between. The TCRbeta library incorporated unique molecular identifiers. Using its own MiXCR run on the PCR reads, TCRdb lists one record per CDR3 protein. Of about 540,000 distinct CDR3 sequences in the sample, around 16% were seen once. The chain recombines TRBV19 with TRBJ1-1; no firm D call. This TCR was recovered from a human donor who donated a stem cell graft to a child with acute lymphoblastic leukemia. The input for sequencing was PBMCs from the stem cell graft donor, taken from the stem cell graft. CDR3 residues: CASSMGGADTEAFF. The CDR3 DNA reads as TGTGCCAGTAGTATGGGCGGTGCGGACACTGAAGCTTTCTTT. The entire variable domain, with the rest obtained from reference TRBV19 and TRBJ1-1, is as follows: DGGITQSPKYLFRKEGQNVTLSCEQNLNHDAMYWYRQDPGQGLRLIYYSQIVNDFQKGDIAEGYSVSREKKESFPLTVTSAQKNPTAFYLCASSMGGADTEAFFGQGTRLTVV.